This paragraph covers one T cell receptor beta chain sequence. This clonotype was counted only a few times. Its cognate antigen has yet to be identified. Within one base of it there is no much larger clone, and no base qualities were kept. Receptors were amplified or captured by 5' RACE. Sequencing relied on an Illumina Genome Analyzer IIx. To prepare the RNA-based TCR cDNA libraries, a previously described protocol was followed, with several modifications. To prevent cross-contamination, sample-specific barcodes were added to both ends of each TCR cDNA library during cDNA synthesis and amplification. Per the authors' processing: Each library contained about 2 to 3.6 million CDR3-containing reads, and somewhere between about 85,000 and nearly 500,000 clonotypes were identified for each individual. Reads carrying improper barcode index combinations were removed, after which the MiTCR software was used to build a cloneset for each library. During the assembly of CDR3 clonotypes by MiTCR, low-quality reads were filtered or rescued and PCR and sequencing errors were corrected. Artificial out-of-frame clonotypes were removed by being mapped to in-frame sequences, with one indel in the CDR3 allowed. Similarity of V and J gene usage between donors was measured as Jensen-Shannon divergence divided by mean entropy. TCRdb applied fastp at Q25 and MiXCR to the public reads, then kept only in-frame beta chains. Here each entry gathers all rows of one CDR3 protein and keeps the most common genes and DNA. It is TCRdb's table, rather than the study itself, that gives the V and J calls and clone size. The sample has 300,000 to 400,000 distinct CDR3 sequences on record, 28% of them singletons. The top ten hold about 6% of the sample.

The V and J ends are trimmed by 7 bases and 3 bases, leaving 13 bases between them. The germline V gene encodes CDR1 LNHDA and CDR2 SQIVND (reference sequence). The CDR3, cysteine through phenylalanine, is 14 amino acids long. The retained sequence is limited to the CDR3, 42 bases, with the frame set at the first base. The data originate from a study of identical twins' blood T cells (dated by TCRdb to the early 2010s). Study-level background: The roughly twelve libraries, six for the alpha chain and six for the beta chain, together yielded about 50 million Illumina reads. TCR alpha and beta chain repertoires of three pairs of monozygous twins were compared using next-generation sequencing to assess genetic influence on repertoire formation.

Donors were six healthy women forming three monozygous twin pairs. Each of the three twin pairs had been raised together, and the twins in each pair were thought likely to have encountered the same infectious agents and vaccines. RNA was isolated from peripheral blood mononuclear cells and used to prepare TCR cDNA libraries. The paper as a whole reports these results and caveats: Twin pairs were reported to be markedly more alike in V gene usage than unrelated donors were, even when looking at non-selected out-of-frame TCRbeta clonotypes. Because the twins were reared together, environmental influences could not be ruled out as the explanation for twin similarity. Among the most abundant TCRbeta clonotypes, each donor shared more CDR3 sequences with her twin than with unrelated donors. The number of CDR3 clonotypes shared between two donors was mainly determined by the product of the cloneset sizes of the two donors, and no clear deviation from this trend was shown by twins. The proposed role of the TCRalpha J segment in MHC recognition during thymic selection was stated to require validation by independent studies.

Recombination joined TRBV19 with TRBJ1-5; the D region possibly corresponds to TRBD1 (6 bases align). The sequence came from a woman aged 18-55 years in good health. The sample was PBMCs. The sequenced DNA: TGTGCCAGTATGGACAGAAGGATCAATCAGCCCCAGCATTTT. Its product reads: CASMDRRINQPQHF.